This T cell receptor (beta chain) was sequenced for a study of cytomegalovirus exposure and HLA in healthy donors. Study summary: HLA-typed donors were the source of around 80 million unique TCRs, which an early data release held.

At the time of sampling, donors were nominally healthy, though unrecorded immune exposures were likely. Use of 60 Vbeta and 13 Jbeta primers characterized the PCR. The data were produced by immunoSEQ multiplex PCR, yet TCRdb's version contains in-frame clones alone and is incomplete. The sample contains 75,000 to 100,000 clones, about 7.6% of which appear only once. Study outcomes and limitations: A previous analysis found most TCR beta V segments productive roughly 87% or roughly 30% of the time.

About this clone itself: The antigen remains unidentified.

The specimen was PBMCs. The TCR sequence derives from a middle-aged man in good health and CMV-seronegative.

The CDR3 sequence is CATSRETGGEASTAFF. As DNA, the CDR3 is TGTGCCACCAGCAGAGAGACAGGGGGCGAAGCGTCCACGGCTTTCTTT. V usage is TRBV15 and J usage is TRBJ1-1; 10 positions match TRBD1. Germline-derived CDR1 and CDR2 are LNHNV and YYDKDF (reference sequence). V lost 0 bases and J lost 11; bases outside the gene matches: 12. The CDR3 totals 16 residues.